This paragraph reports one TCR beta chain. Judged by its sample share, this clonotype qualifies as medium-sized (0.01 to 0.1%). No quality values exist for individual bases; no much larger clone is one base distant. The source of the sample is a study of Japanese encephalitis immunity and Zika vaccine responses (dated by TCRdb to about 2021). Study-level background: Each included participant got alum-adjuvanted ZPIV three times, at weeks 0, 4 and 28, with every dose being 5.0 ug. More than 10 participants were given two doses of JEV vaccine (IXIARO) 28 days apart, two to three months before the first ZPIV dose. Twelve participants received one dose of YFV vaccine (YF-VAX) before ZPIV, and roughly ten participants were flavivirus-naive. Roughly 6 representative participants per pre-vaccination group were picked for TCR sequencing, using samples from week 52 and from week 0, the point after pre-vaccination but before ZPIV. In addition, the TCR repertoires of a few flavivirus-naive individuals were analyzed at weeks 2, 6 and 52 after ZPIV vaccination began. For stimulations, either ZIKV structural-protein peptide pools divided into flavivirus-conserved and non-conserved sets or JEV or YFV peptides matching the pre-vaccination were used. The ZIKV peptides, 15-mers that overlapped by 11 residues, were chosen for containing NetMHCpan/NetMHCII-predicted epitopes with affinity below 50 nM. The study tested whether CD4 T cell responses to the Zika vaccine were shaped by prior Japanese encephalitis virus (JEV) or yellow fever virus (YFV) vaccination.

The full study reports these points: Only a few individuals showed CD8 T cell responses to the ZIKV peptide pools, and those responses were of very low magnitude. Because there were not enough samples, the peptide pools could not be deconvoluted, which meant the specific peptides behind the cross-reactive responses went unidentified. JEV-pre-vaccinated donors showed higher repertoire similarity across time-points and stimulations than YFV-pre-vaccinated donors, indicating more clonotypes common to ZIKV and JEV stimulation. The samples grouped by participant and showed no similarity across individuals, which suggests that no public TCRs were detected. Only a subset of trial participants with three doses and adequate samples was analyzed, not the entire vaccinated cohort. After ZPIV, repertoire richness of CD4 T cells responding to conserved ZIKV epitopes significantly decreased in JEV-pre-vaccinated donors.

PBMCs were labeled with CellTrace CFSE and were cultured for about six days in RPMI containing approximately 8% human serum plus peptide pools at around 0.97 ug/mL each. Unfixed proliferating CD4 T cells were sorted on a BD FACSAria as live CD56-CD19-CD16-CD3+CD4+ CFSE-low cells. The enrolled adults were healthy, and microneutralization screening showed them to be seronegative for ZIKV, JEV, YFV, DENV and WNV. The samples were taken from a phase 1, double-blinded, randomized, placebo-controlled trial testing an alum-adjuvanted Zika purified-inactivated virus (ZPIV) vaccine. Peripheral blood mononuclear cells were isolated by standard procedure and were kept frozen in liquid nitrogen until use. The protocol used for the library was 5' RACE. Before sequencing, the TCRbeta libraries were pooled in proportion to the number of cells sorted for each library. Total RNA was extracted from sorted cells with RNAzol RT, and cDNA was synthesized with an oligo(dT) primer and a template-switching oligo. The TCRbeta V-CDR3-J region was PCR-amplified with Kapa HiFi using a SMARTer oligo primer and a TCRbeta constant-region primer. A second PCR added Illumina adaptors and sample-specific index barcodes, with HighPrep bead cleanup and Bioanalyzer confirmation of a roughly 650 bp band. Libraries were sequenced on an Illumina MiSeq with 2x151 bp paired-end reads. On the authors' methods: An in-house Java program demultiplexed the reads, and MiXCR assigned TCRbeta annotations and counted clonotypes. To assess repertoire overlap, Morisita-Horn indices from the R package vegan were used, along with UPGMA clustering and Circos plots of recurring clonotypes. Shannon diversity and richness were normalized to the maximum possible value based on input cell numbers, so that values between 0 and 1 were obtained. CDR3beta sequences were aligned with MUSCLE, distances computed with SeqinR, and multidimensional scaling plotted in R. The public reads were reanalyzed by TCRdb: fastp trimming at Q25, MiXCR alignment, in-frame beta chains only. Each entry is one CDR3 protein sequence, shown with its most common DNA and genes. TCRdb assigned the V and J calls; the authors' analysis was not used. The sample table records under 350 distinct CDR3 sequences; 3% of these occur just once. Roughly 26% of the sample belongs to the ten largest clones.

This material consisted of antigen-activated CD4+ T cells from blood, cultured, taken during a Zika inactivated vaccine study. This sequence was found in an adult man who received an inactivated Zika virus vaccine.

The DNA sequence is as follows: TGTGCCAGCAGCGCATTCAATCAGCCCCAGCATTTT. It codes for CASSAFNQPQHF. The sequence joins TRBV7-2 to TRBJ1-5, with no confident D gene call. Counted from cysteine to phenylalanine, this CDR3 has 12 amino acids. CDR3 DNA only is kept here, 36 bases in frame from base 1. CDR1 and CDR2, looked up from the germline V gene, are SGHTA and FQGNSA. Deletion took 5 bases off V and 3 bases off J, with a span of 5 bases between the germline ends.